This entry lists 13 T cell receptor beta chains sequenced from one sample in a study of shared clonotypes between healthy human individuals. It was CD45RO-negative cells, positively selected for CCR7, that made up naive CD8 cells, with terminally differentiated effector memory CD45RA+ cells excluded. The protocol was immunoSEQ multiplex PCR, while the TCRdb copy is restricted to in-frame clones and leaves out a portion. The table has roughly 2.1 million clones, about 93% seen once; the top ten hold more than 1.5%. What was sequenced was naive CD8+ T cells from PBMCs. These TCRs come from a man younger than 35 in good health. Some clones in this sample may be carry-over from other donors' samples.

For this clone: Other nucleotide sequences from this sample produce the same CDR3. The CDR3 DNA is TGTGCCAGCAGCGTAGTGGGGGATGAGCAGTTCTTC. Protein: CASSVVGDEQFF. The gene calls are TRBV9 and TRBJ2-1; D possibly matches TRBD1 or TRBD2 (5 bases each). CDR3 length: 12 residues. CDR1 and CDR2 (germline): SGDLS, YYNGEE. The V and J ends lost 0 bases and 8 bases respectively, with 6 bases between them.

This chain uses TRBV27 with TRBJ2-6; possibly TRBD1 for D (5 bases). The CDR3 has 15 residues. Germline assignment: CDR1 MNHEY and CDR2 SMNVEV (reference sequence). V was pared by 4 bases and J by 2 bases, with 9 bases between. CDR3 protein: CASSWGLPGANVLTF. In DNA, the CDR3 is TGTGCCAGCAGTTGGGGCCTCCCTGGGGCCAACGTCCTGACTTTC.

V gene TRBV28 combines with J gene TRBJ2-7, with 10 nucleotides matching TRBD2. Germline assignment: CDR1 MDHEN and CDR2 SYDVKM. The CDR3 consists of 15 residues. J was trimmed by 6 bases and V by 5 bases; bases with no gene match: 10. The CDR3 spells CASSQLAGSFAEQYF. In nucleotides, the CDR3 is TGTGCCAGCAGTCAACTAGCGGGGAGTTTCGCCGAGCAGTACTTC.

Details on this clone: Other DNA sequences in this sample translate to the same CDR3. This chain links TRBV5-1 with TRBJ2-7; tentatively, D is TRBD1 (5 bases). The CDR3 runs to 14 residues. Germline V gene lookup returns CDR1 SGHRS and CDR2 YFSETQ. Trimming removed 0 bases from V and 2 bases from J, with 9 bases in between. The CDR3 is CASSLEQGTYEQYF. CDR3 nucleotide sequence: TGCGCCAGCAGCTTGGAGCAGGGAACCTACGAGCAGTACTTC.

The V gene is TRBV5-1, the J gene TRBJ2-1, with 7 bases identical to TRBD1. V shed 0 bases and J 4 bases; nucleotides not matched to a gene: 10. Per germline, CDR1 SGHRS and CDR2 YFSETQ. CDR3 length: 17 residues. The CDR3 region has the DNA TGCGCCAGCAGCTTGGGGGGTACAGGGGTAGCTTACAATGAGCAGTTCTTC. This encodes CASSLGGTGVAYNEQFF.

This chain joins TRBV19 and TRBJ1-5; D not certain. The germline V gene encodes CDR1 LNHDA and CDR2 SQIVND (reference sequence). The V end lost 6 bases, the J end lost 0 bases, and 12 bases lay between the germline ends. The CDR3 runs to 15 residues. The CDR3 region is CASRQTEYSNQPQHF. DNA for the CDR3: TGTGCCAGTAGACAAACAGAGTATAGCAATCAGCCCCAGCATTTT. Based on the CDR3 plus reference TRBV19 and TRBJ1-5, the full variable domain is DGGITQSPKYLFRKEGQNVTLSCEQNLNHDAMYWYRQDPGQGLRLIYYSQIVNDFQKGDIAEGYSVSREKKESFPLTVTSAQKNPTAFYLCASRQTEYSNQPQHFGDGTRLSIL.

CDR3 in DNA: TGCGCCAGCAGCCAAGGTTTGGGGACAGGGAAGATCCGGCAGTACTTC. Its translation: CASSQGLGTGKIRQYF. V gene TRBV4-1 combines with J gene TRBJ2-7, with TRBD1 identical over 9 bases. The CDR3 length is 16 residues. CDR1 and CDR2 (germline): MGHRA, YSYEKL. Trimming removed 1 base from V and 9 bases from J; junction bases left unmatched: 13.

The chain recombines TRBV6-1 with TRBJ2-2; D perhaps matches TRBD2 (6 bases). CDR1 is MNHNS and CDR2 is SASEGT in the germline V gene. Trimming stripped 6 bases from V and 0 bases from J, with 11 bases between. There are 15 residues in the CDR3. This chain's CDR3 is CASREWGANTGELFF. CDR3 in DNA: TGTGCCAGCAGGGAATGGGGGGCGAACACCGGGGAGCTGTTTTTT.

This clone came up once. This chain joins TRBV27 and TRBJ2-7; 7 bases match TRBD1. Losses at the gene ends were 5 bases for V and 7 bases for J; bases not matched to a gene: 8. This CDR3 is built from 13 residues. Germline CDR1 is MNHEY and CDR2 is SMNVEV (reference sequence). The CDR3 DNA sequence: TGTGCCAGCAGTCAGAATGGACAGGATGAGCAGTACTTC. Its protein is CASSQNGQDEQYF.

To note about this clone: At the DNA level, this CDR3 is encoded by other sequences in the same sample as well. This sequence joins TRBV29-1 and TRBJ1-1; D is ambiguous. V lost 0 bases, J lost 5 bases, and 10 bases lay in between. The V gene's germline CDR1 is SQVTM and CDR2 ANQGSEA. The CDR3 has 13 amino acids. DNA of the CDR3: TGCAGCGTTGAAGACAGGAGCTATACTGAAGCTTTCTTT. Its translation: CSVEDRSYTEAFF. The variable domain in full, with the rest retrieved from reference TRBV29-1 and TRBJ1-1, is SAVISQKPSRDICQRGTSLTIQCQVDSQVTMMFWYRQQPGQSLTLIATANQGSEATYESGFVIDKFPISRPNLTFSTLTVSNMSPEDSSIYLCSVEDRSYTEAFFGQGTRLTVV.

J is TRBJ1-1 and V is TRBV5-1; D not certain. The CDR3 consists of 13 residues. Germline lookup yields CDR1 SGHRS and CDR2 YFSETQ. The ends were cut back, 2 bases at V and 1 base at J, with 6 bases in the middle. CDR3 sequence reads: CASSLISNTEAFF. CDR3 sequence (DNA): TGCGCCAGCAGCTTAATCTCGAACACTGAAGCTTTCTTT.

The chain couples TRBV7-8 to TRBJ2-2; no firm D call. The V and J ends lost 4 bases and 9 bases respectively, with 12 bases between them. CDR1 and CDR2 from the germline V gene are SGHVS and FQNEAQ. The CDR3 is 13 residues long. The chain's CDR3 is CASSSLFGRELFF. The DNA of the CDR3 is TGTGCCAGCAGCTCCCTCTTTGGCCGGGAGCTGTTTTTT.

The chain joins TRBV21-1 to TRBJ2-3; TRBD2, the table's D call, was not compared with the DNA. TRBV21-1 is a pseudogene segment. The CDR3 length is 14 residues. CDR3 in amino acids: CIKGTSGGTDTQYF. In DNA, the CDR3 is TGTATAAAGGGGACTAGCGGAGGCACAGATACGCAGTATTTT.